Listed below are T cell receptor beta chains from one sample, sequenced in a study of shared clonotypes between healthy human individuals. The protocol was immunoSEQ multiplex PCR, while the TCRdb copy is restricted to in-frame clones and leaves out a portion. The sample has about 2 million clones; over 85% are singletons. The sample consisted of naive CD8+ T cells sorted from blood. The receptors come from a man between 18 and 35 years old in good health. CDR3s include the opening cysteine and the closing phenylalanine or tryptophan. D genes are given only for firm matches. A row's size may be missing; if present it is once, few, many or a size class.

d_gene: -; v_gene: TRBV20-1; abundance: -; j_gene: TRBJ2-7; CDR3aa: CSARQGYEQYF; CDR3nt: TGCAGTGCAAGGCAGGGCTACGAGCAGTACTTC
d_gene: -; v_gene: TRBV18; abundance: -; j_gene: TRBJ1-4; CDR3aa: CAGGTGLAGSNEKLFF; CDR3nt: TGTGCCGGCGGAACCGGATTGGCAGGCTCTAATGAAAAACTGTTTTTT
d_gene: -; v_gene: TRBV25-1; abundance: -; j_gene: TRBJ1-5; CDR3aa: CASSERGRVRRNQPQHF; CDR3nt: TGTGCCAGCAGTGAACGGGGGAGGGTCAGGCGCAATCAGCCCCAGCATTTT
d_gene: -; v_gene: TRBV11-2; abundance: -; j_gene: TRBJ2-7; CDR3aa: CASSSGFSEQYF; CDR3nt: TGTGCCAGCAGTTCCGGGTTCTCCGAGCAGTACTTC
d_gene: -; v_gene: TRBV2; abundance: -; j_gene: TRBJ1-5; CDR3aa: CASSEGTWGQPQHF; CDR3nt: TGTGCCAGCAGTGAGGGGACGTGGGGACAGCCCCAGCATTTT
d_gene: -; v_gene: TRBV21-1; abundance: -; j_gene: TRBJ1-2; CDR3aa: CASSKVRGNYGYTF; CDR3nt: TGTGCCAGCAGCAAAGTACGAGGGAACTATGGCTACACCTTC
d_gene: -; v_gene: TRBV11-2; abundance: -; j_gene: TRBJ1-6; CDR3aa: CASSLDRVQLDLPLHF; CDR3nt: TGTGCCAGCAGCTTAGATCGGGTCCAGTTAGACCTTCCCCTCCACTTT
d_gene: -; v_gene: TRBV19; abundance: -; j_gene: TRBJ2-5; CDR3aa: CASSAWDGEETQYF; CDR3nt: TGTGCCAGTAGTGCATGGGACGGAGAAGAGACCCAGTACTTC
d_gene: -; v_gene: TRBV19; abundance: -; j_gene: TRBJ1-5; CDR3aa: CASTGGLSPNRPQHF; CDR3nt: TGTGCCAGTACGGGGGGACTTTCCCCCAATCGGCCCCAGCATTTT
d_gene: TRBD2; v_gene: TRBV6-5; abundance: -; j_gene: TRBJ2-1; CDR3aa: CASSLAGGRHEQFF; CDR3nt: TGTGCCAGCAGTCTAGCGGGAGGACGGCATGAGCAGTTCTTC
d_gene: TRBD1; v_gene: TRBV11-2; abundance: -; j_gene: TRBJ1-2; CDR3aa: CASSLDGTGGGYTF; CDR3nt: TGTGCCAGCAGCTTAGATGGGACAGGGGGTGGCTACACCTTC
d_gene: -; v_gene: TRBV9; abundance: -; j_gene: TRBJ2-1; CDR3aa: CASSVGDSRPYNEQFF; CDR3nt: TGTGCCAGCAGCGTAGGGGATAGCAGGCCCTACAATGAGCAGTTCTTC
d_gene: TRBD2; v_gene: TRBV7-2; abundance: -; j_gene: TRBJ2-7; CDR3aa: CASSLDSPSGLATYEQYF; CDR3nt: TGTGCCAGCAGCTTAGACTCACCTTCGGGACTAGCAACCTACGAGCAGTACTTC
d_gene: TRBD1; v_gene: TRBV25-1; abundance: -; j_gene: TRBJ2-7; CDR3aa: CASSERGRLYEQYF; CDR3nt: TGTGCCAGCAGTGAGAGGGGGCGGCTATACGAGCAGTACTTC
d_gene: TRBD2; v_gene: TRBV4-3; abundance: -; j_gene: TRBJ2-7; CDR3aa: CASSYQTSGIYEQYF; CDR3nt: TGCGCCAGCAGCTACCAGACTAGCGGGATCTACGAGCAGTACTTC
d_gene: TRBD1; v_gene: TRBV4-1; abundance: -; j_gene: TRBJ1-2; CDR3aa: CASSQAVGTGAYGYTF; CDR3nt: TGCGCCAGCAGCCAAGCCGTTGGGACAGGGGCGTATGGCTACACCTTC
d_gene: -; v_gene: TRBV12-5; abundance: -; j_gene: TRBJ2-7; CDR3aa: CASGSRTNNSYEQYF; CDR3nt: TGTGCTAGTGGCTCCCGGACGAACAACTCCTACGAGCAGTACTTC
d_gene: -; v_gene: TRBV25-1; abundance: -; j_gene: TRBJ1-2; CDR3aa: CASSEQGGSYGYTF; CDR3nt: TGTGCCAGCAGTGAACAAGGGGGGTCCTATGGCTACACCTTC
d_gene: -; v_gene: TRBV2; abundance: once; j_gene: TRBJ2-3; CDR3aa: CASYRSTDTQYF; CDR3nt: TGTGCCAGCTACCGGAGCACAGATACGCAGTATTTT
d_gene: -; v_gene: TRBV4-1; abundance: -; j_gene: TRBJ2-7; CDR3aa: CASSQVSDGSKYEQYF; CDR3nt: TGCGCCAGCAGCCAAGTGAGCGACGGGAGTAAGTACGAGCAGTACTTC
d_gene: TRBD1; v_gene: TRBV6-5; abundance: -; j_gene: TRBJ1-2; CDR3aa: CASSLQGAVDGYTF; CDR3nt: TGTGCCAGCAGCCTACAGGGGGCGGTTGATGGCTACACCTTC
d_gene: -; v_gene: TRBV2; abundance: -; j_gene: TRBJ2-1; CDR3aa: CASRGDGSIYNEQFF; CDR3nt: TGTGCCAGCAGGGGGGACGGGTCCATCTACAATGAGCAGTTCTTC
d_gene: TRBD1; v_gene: TRBV9; abundance: -; j_gene: TRBJ2-1; CDR3aa: CASSVDGWSGGNEQFF; CDR3nt: TGTGCCAGCAGCGTAGATGGGTGGTCAGGGGGCAATGAGCAGTTCTTC
d_gene: -; v_gene: TRBV28; abundance: -; j_gene: TRBJ1-1; CDR3aa: CASSSEGKTEAFF; CDR3nt: TGTGCCAGCAGTTCGGAGGGCAAGACTGAAGCTTTCTTT